This record looks at one T cell receptor beta chain sequence and its context. These data come from a study of cytomegalovirus exposure and HLA in healthy donors. For the study at large: A later analysis reported the same platform for the 120 validation repertoires and the approximately 670 first-cohort repertoires.

The repertoire was sequenced with immunoSEQ multiplex PCR; TCRdb's copy has only in-frame clones and lacks some. The table includes around 160,000 clones, roughly 84% detected once. The TCR was taken from a man under 40 in good health and CMV-seropositive. Sequencing was done on a sample of PBMCs.

The CDR3 region has the DNA TGTGCCACCTTGCCTAGCGGGTTGGAGACCCAGTACTTC. Translating gives CATLPSGLETQYF. The chain couples TRBV28 to TRBJ2-5, with TRBD2 identical over 8 bases. Per germline, CDR1 MDHEN and CDR2 SYDVKM. CDR3 length: 13 amino acids. V gave up 10 bases and J gave up 5 bases; unmatched junction bases: 9.